The 13 T cell receptor beta chains listed next were all sequenced from one sample in a study of T cell responses to AZD1222 COVID-19 vaccine. Clones were read by immunoSEQ multiplex PCR, and TCRdb kept only the in-frame ones, dropping some. The sample comprises some 250,000 clones, about 94% of which are singletons, and around 0.5% rests with the top ten. The sequencing used peripheral blood, collected 28 days after the second AZD1222 dose. These receptors came from an adult who received the AZD1222 COVID-19 vaccine.

This chain links TRBV2 with TRBJ2-1; D possibly corresponds to TRBD2 (6 bases). The germline CDR1 and CDR2 sequences are SNHLY and FYNNEI. The CDR3 length is 14 residues. V lost 4 bases to trimming and J lost 2 bases, with 9 bases between them. Here the CDR3 reads CASSVAATYNEQFF. The CDR3 region has the DNA TGTGCCAGCAGTGTAGCGGCGACCTACAATGAGCAGTTCTTC.

The chain carries TRBV5-4 and TRBJ1-5; no clear D. The CDR3 has 13 residues. V lost 0 bases and J 5 bases, leaving 6 bases between the germline ends. The V gene's germline CDR1 is SGHNT and CDR2 YYREEE (reference sequence). CDR3 sequence (DNA): TGTGCCAGCAGCTTGGATTCGGATCAGCCCCAGCATTTT. Encoded protein: CASSLDSDQPQHF.

This rearrangement joins TRBV28 to TRBJ2-3; TRBD2 agrees at 7 bases. The CDR3 sequence is 14 residues long. J lost 4 bases, V lost 3 bases, and 4 bases had no gene match. The germline gives CDR1 MDHEN, CDR2 SYDVKM. The CDR3 bases are TGTGCCAGCAGTTTCGGGGCGGGGGCAGATACGCAGTATTTT. Translation: CASSFGAGADTQYF. Supplemented by reference TRBV28 and TRBJ2-3, the full variable domain reads DVKVTQSSRYLVKRTGEKVFLECVQDMDHENMFWYRQDPGLGLRLIYFSYDVKMKEKGDIPEGYSVSREKKERFSLILESASTNQTSMYLCASSFGAGADTQYFGPGTRLTVL.

V and J are TRBV7-2 and TRBJ1-5; D is possibly TRBD1 (5 bases). This CDR3 spans 14 amino acids. V lost 5 bases, J lost 2 bases, and 10 bases lay in between. CDR1 is SGHTA, CDR2 FQGNSA, per germline. Written as DNA, the CDR3 is TGTGCCAGCAGCAAGCAGGGTGGCAATCAGCCCCAGCATTTT. Protein product: CASSKQGGNQPQHF.

This chain uses TRBV19 with TRBJ2-3; 10 bases align to TRBD2. The germline CDR1 and CDR2 sequences are LNHDA and SQIVND (reference sequence). The CDR3 has 19 amino acids. After removal of 4 bases from V and 1 base from J, the junction contained 14 bases not matched to a gene. DNA for the CDR3: TGTGCCAGTAGTAAAGATAGCGGGAGGCTGACGGGGGGCACAGATACGCAGTATTTT. Its translation: CASSKDSGRLTGGTDTQYF. Full variable domain (remainder filled in from reference TRBV19 and TRBJ2-3): DGGITQSPKYLFRKEGQNVTLSCEQNLNHDAMYWYRQDPGQGLRLIYYSQIVNDFQKGDIAEGYSVSREKKESFPLTVTSAQKNPTAFYLCASSKDSGRLTGGTDTQYFGPGTRLTVL.

The chain is built from TRBV5-4 and TRBJ2-3; the match to TRBD2 covers 9 bases. Germline CDR1 reads SGHNT; CDR2 reads YYREEE (reference sequence). The ends lost 3 bases at V and 10 bases at J; junction bases unmatched: 12. This CDR3 contains 15 residues. CDR3 in DNA: TGTGCCAGCAGCTCTATAGCGGGGGCCGTTGAGCCGCAGTATTTT. The encoded protein is CASSSIAGAVEPQYF.

The chain employs TRBV2 and TRBJ2-2; no definite D call. CDR1 and CDR2 (germline): SNHLY, FYNNEI. This CDR3 comprises 12 residues. Trimming took 7 bases from V and 3 from J, leaving 6 bases between them. The CDR3 DNA reads TGTGCCAGCAAGGTAGACACCGGGGAGCTGTTTTTT. Translation gives CASKVDTGELFF.

The chain employs TRBV6-1 and TRBJ1-5, with 9 positions matching TRBD1. CDR3 length: 16 amino acids. CDR1 is MNHNS, CDR2 SASEGT, per germline. The junction had 11 bases not matched to a gene; V was cut back by 4 bases and J by 7 bases. The CDR3 DNA reads TGTGCCAGCAGTGGACCACTGGGACAGGGAGGACAGCCCCAGCATTTT. Translation: CASSGPLGQGGQPQHF.

The genes are TRBV5-4 and TRBJ1-1, with D maybe TRBD1 (5 bases). Germline assignment: CDR1 SGHNT and CDR2 YYREEE (reference sequence). This CDR3 has 15 amino acids. V lost 0 bases to trimming and J lost 1 base, with 10 bases between them. DNA for the CDR3: TGTGCCAGCAGCTTGGTGGCAGGGCGGAACACTGAAGCTTTCTTT. Translation gives CASSLVAGRNTEAFF.

The CDR3 DNA reads TGTGCCAGCAGTTTCGATACGCCCCCGAACACTGAAGCTTTCTTT. Protein sequence: CASSFDTPPNTEAFF. The genes are TRBV2 and TRBJ1-1; D is undetermined. CDR3 length: 15 amino acids. The V gene lost 5 bases and the J gene lost 1 base, with 14 bases spanning the gap. The germline V gene has CDR1 SNHLY and CDR2 FYNNEI.

The rearrangement links TRBV3-1 (or the pseudogene TRBV3-2) to TRBJ1-2; D not certain. Trimming pared 1 base from V and 8 bases from J, leaving 17 bases between. Germline V lookup: CDR1 LGHDT, CDR2 YNNKEL (reference sequence). This CDR3 has 15 amino acids. CDR3 DNA sequence: TGTGCCAGCAGCCAAGGGGCCAACACCGGAGGGGGCTACACCTTC. As protein: CASSQGANTGGGYTF.

The chain uses TRBV10-3 and TRBJ2-2, with D hard to call. The germline V gene has CDR1 ENHRY and CDR2 SYGVKD. The CDR3 has 12 amino acids. Trimming took off 4 bases at V and 8 bases at J, with 8 bases between the two ends. This chain's CDR3 is CAISAQEGELFF. The CDR3 DNA reads TGTGCCATCAGTGCCCAAGAAGGGGAGCTGTTTTTT.

The chain has TRBV28 and TRBJ1-3, with D maybe TRBD1 (6 bases). The CDR3 totals 16 residues. V was clipped by 4 bases and J by 3 bases, with 16 bases between them. CDR1 MDHEN and CDR2 SYDVKM come from the germline V gene. Here the CDR3 DNA reads TGTGCCAGCAGTTCCGCCAGGGGAATGTATGGAAACACCATATATTTT. It specifies CASSSARGMYGNTIYF.